This TCR beta chain derives from a study of T cells in Graves' hyperthyroidism and ophthalmopathy. The CDR3 regions of TCR beta were amplified from RNA transcripts. Using the HTBI primer set, a first-round RT-PCR was run on the TCR CDR3. TCRdb redid the calling of the multiplex PCR reads with MiXCR, one entry per CDR3 protein. This table has some 400,000 distinct CDR3 sequences, approximately 15% appearing once. The sequence was obtained from a woman aged 55 to 70 with Graves' hyperthyroidism. The specimen sequenced was blood.

CDR3 in DNA: TGTGCCAGCAGCTCCCACAGGTCCCTCTCCTACGAGCAGTACTTC. Its protein product is CASSSHRSLSYEQYF. The chain has TRBV7-9 and TRBJ2-7; possible D gene TRBD1, 5 bases. The germline V gene encodes CDR1 SEHNR and CDR2 FQNEAQ (reference sequence). V lost 4 bases and J lost 0, with 13 bases in between. The CDR3 covers 15 residues.